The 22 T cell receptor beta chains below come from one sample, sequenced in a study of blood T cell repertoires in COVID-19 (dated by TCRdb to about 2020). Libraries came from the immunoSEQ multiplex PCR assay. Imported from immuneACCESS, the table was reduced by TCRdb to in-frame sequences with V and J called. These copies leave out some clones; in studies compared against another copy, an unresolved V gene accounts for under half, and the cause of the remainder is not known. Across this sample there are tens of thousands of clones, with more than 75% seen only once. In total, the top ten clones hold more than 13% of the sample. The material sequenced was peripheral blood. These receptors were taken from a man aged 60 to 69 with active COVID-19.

The CDR3 sequence: CASSLGLEANVLTF. The CDR3 nucleotides read TGTGCCAGCAGTTTAGGCCTCGAGGCCAACGTCCTGACTTTC. The chain combines TRBV27 with TRBJ2-6; D is undetermined. In germline, CDR1 is MNHEY, CDR2 SMNVEV (reference sequence). This CDR3 region has 14 residues. V was trimmed by 2 bases and J by 6 bases, leaving 8 bases between them. Together with reference TRBV27 and TRBJ2-6, the CDR3 gives the full variable domain: EAQVTQNPRYLITVTGKKLTVTCSQNMNHEYMSWYRQDPGLGLRQIYYSMNVEVTDKGDVPEGYKVSRKEKRNFPLILESPSPNQTSLYFCASSLGLEANVLTFGAGSRLTVL.

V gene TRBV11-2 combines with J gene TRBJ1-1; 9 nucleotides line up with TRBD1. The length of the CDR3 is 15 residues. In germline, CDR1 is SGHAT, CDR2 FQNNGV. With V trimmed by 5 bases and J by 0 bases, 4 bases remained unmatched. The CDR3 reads CASSAGQGLNTEAFF. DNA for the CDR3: TGTGCCAGCAGCGCGGGACAGGGATTGAACACTGAAGCTTTCTTT.

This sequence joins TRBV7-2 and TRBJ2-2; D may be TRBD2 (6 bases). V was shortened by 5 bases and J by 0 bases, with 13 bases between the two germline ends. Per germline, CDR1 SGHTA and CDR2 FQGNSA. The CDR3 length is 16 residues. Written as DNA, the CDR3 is TGTGCCAGCAGCCCCAATGGGGGGTCGAACACCGGGGAGCTGTTTTTT. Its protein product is CASSPNGGSNTGELFF. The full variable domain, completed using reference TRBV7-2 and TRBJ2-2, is GAGVSQSPSNKVTEKGKDVELRCDPISGHTALYWYRQSLGQGLEFLIYFQGNSAPDKSGLPSDRFSAERTGGSVSTLTIQRTQQEDSAVYLCASSPNGGSNTGELFFGEGSRLTVL.

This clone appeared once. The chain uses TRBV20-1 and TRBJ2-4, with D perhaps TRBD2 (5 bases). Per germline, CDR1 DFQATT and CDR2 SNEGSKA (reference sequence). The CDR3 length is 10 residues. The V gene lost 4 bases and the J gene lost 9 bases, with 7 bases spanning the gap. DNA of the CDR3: TGCAGTGCTAACCGGGGCATTCAGTACTTC. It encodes CSANRGIQYF.

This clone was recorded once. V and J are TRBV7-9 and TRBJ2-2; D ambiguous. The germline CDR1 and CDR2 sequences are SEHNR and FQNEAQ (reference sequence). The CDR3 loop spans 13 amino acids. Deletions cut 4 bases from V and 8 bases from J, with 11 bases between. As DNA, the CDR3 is TGTGCCAGCAGCTCCAAGCGCGTTGGGGAGCTGTTTTTT. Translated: CASSSKRVGELFF.

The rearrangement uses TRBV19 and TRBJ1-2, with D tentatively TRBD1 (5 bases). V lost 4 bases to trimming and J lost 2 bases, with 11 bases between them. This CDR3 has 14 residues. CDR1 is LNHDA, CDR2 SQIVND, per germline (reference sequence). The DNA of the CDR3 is TGTGCCAGTAGTAGGGGCAGGGCAAACTATGGCTACACCTTC. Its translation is CASSRGRANYGYTF.

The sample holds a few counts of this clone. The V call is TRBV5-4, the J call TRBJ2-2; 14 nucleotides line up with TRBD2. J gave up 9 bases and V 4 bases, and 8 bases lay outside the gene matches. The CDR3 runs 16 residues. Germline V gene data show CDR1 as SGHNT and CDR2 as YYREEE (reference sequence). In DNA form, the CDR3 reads TGTGCCAGCAGCGTCGGGACTAGCGGGAGTGAGAGGGAGCTGTTTTTT. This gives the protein CASSVGTSGSERELFF. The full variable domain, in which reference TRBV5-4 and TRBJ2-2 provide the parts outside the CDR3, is ETGVTQSPTHLIKTRGQQVTLRCSSQSGHNTVSWYQQALGQGPQFIFQYYREEENGRGNFPPRFSGLQFPNYSSELNVNALELDDSALYLCASSVGTSGSERELFFGEGSRLTVL.

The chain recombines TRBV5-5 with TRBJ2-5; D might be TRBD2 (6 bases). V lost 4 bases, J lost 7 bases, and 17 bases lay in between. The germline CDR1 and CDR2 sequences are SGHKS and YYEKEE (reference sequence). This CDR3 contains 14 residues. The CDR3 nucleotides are TGTGCCAGCAGCCCTGGGACCTTCGGGGGGACCCAGTACTTC. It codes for CASSPGTFGGTQYF.

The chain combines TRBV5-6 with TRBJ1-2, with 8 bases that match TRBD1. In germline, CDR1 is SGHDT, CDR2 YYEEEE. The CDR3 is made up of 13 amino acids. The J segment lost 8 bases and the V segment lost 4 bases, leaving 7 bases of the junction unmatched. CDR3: CASSDTGGNGYTF. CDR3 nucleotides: TGTGCCAGCAGCGACACAGGGGGGAACGGCTACACCTTC. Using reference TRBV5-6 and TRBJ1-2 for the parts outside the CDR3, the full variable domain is DAGVTQSPTHLIKTRGQQVTLRCSPKSGHDTVSWYQQALGQGPQFIFQYYEEEERQRGNFPDRFSGHQFPNYSSELNVNALLLGDSALYLCASSDTGGNGYTFGSGTRLTVV.

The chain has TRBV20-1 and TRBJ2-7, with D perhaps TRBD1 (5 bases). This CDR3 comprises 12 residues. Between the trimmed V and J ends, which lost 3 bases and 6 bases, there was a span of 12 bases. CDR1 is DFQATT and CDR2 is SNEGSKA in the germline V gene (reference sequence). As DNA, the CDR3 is TGCAGTGCTAGTCCAGGGTCGGGCGAGCAGTACTTC. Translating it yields CSASPGSGEQYF.

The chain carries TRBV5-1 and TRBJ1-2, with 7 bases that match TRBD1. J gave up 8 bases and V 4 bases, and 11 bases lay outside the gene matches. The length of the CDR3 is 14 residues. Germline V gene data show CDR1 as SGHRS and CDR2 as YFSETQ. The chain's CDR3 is CASSPDRAQGGYTF. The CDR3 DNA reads TGCGCCAGCAGCCCCGACAGGGCTCAAGGAGGCTACACCTTC.

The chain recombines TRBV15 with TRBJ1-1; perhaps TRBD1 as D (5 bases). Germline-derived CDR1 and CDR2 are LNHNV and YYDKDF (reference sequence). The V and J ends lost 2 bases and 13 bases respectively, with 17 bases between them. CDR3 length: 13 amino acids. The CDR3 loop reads CATSRSAGAPGFF. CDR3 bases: TGTGCCACCAGCAGATCCGCTGGGGCGCCCGGTTTCTTT.

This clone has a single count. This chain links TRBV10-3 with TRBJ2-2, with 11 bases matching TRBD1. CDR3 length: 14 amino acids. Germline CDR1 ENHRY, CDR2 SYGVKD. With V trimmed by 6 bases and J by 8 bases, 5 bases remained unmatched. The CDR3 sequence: CAIRGDRGAGELFF. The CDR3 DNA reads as TGTGCCATCAGAGGGGACAGGGGGGCTGGGGAGCTGTTTTTT.

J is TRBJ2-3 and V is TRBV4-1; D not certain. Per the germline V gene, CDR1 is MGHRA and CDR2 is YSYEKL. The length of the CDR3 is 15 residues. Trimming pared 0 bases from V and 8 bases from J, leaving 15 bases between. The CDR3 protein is CASSQDPGSSGTQYF. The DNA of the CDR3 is TGCGCCAGCAGCCAAGATCCTGGTAGCTCGGGTACGCAGTATTTT.

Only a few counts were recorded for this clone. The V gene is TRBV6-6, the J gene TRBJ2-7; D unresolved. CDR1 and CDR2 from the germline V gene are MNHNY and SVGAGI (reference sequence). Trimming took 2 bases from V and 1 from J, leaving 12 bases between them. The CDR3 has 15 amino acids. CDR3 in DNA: TGTGCCAGCAGTTACACCTCGAGTGCTTCCTACGAGCAGTACTTC. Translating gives CASSYTSSASYEQYF.

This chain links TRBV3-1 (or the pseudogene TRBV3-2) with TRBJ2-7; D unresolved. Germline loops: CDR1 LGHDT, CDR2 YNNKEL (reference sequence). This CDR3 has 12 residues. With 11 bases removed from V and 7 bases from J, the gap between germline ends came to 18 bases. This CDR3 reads CAATAACEEQYF. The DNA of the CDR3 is TGTGCCGCTACGGCGGCCTGTGAAGAGCAGTACTTC.

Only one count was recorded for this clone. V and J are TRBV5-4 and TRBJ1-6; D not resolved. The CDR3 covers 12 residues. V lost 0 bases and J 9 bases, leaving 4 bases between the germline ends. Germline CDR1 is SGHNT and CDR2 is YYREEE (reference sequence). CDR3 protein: CASSLDSSPLHF. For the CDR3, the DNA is TGTGCCAGCAGCTTGGACAGTTCACCCCTCCACTTT.

CDR3 DNA sequence: TGTGCCAGCAGCTTAAGACTAGCGGAAATTAACATCTACGAGCAGTACTTC. As protein: CASSLRLAEINIYEQYF. This sequence joins TRBV7-2 and TRBJ2-7; 9 bases are shared with TRBD2. The V gene end was trimmed by 2 bases and the J gene end by 3 bases; junction bases not matched to a gene: 11. The CDR3 length is 17 residues. Germline assignment: CDR1 SGHTA and CDR2 FQGNSA.

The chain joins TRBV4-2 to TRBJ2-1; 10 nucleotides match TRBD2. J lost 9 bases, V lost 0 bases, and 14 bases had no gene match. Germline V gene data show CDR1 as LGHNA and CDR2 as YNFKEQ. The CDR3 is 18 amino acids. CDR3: CASSQDPQGSGRAIEQFF. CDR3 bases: TGTGCCAGCAGCCAAGATCCTCAGGGGAGCGGGAGGGCCATTGAGCAGTTCTTC.

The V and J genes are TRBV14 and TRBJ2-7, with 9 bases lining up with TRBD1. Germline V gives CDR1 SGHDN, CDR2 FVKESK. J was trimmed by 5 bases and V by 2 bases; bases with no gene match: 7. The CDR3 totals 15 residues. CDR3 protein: CASSQPGQGHDEQYF. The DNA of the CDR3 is TGTGCCAGCAGCCAACCTGGACAGGGGCACGACGAGCAGTACTTC.

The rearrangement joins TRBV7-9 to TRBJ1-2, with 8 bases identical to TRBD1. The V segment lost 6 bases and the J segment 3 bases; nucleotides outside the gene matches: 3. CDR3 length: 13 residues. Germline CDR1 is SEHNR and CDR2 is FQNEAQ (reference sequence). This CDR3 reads CASSSQGDYGYTF. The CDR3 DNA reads TGTGCCAGCAGTTCACAGGGGGACTATGGCTACACCTTC.

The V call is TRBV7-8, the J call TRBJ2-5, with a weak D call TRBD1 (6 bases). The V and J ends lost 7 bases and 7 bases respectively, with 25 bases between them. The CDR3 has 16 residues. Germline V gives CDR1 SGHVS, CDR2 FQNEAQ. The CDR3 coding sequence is TGTGCCAGCATTCCGGATCTCGGGACACCAGGAGGGACCCAGTACTTC. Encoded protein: CASIPDLGTPGGTQYF.